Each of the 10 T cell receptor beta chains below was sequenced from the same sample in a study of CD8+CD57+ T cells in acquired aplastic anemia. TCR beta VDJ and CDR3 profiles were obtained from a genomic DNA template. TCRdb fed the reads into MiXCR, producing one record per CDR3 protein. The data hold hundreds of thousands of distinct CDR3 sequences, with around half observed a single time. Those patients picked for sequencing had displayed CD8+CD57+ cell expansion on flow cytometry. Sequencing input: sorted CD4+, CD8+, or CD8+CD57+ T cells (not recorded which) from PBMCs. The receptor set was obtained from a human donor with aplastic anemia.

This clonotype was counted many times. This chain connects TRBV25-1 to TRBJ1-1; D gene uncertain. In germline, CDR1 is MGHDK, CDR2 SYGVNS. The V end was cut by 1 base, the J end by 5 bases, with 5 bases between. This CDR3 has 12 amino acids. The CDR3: CASSESGTEAFF. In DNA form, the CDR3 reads TGTGCCAGCAGTGAATCGGGGACTGAAGCTTTCTTT.

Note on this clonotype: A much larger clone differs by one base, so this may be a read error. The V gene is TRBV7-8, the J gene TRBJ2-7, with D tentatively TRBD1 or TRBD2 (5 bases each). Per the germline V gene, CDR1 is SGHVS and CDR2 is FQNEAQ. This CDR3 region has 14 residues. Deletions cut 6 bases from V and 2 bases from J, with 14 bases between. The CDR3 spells CASSWGTHPYEQYF. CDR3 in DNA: TGTGCCAGCAGTTGGGGGACGCACCCCTACGAGCAGTACTTC.

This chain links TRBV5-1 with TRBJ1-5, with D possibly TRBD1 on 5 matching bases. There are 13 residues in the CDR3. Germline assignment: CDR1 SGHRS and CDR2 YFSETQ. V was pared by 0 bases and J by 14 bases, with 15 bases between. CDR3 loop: CASSLGDLTYEHF. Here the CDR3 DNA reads TGCGCCAGCAGCTTGGGGGACCTCACCTACGAGCATTTT.

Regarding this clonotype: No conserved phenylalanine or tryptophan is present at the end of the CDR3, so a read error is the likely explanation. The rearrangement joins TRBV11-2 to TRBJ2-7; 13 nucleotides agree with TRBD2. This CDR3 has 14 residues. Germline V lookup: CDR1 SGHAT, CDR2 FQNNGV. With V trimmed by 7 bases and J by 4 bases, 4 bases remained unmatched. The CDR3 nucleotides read TGTGCCAGCATGCCGGGACTAGCGGGATACGAGCAGTACCTC. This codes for CASMPGLAGYEQYL.

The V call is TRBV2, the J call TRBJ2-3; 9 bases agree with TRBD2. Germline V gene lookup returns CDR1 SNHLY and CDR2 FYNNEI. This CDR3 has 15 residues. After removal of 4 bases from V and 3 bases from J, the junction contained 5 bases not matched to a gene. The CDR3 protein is CASSAAGGMTDTQYF. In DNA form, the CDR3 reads TGTGCCAGCAGTGCCGCGGGGGGGATGACAGATACGCAGTATTTT.

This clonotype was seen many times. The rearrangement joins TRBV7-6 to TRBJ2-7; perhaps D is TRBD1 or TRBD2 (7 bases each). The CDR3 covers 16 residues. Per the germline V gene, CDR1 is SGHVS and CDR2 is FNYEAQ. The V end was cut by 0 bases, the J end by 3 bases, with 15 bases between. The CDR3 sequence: CASSLAHKRDSYEQYF. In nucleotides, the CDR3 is TGTGCCAGCAGCTTAGCGCATAAGCGGGACAGCTACGAGCAGTACTTC. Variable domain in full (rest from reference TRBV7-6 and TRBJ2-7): GAGVSQSPRYKVTKRGQDVALRCDPISGHVSLYWYRQALGQGPEFLTYFNYEAQQDKSGLPNDRFSAERPEGSISTLTIQRTEQRDSAMYRCASSLAHKRDSYEQYFGPGTRLTVT.

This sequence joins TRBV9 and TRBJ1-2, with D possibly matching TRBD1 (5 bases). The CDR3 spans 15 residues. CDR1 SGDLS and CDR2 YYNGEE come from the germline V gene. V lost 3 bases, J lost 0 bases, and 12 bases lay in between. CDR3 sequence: CASSATGVSNYGYTF. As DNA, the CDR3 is TGTGCCAGCAGCGCCACGGGGGTGTCTAACTATGGCTACACCTTC. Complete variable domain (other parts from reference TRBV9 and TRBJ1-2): DSGVTQTPKHLITATGQRVTLRCSPRSGDLSVYWYQQSLDQGLQFLIQYYNGEERAKGNILERFSAQQFPDLHSELNLSSLELGDSALYFCASSATGVSNYGYTFGSGTRLTVV.

CDR3 loop: CASSPWRLSGSSYNEQFF. For the CDR3, the DNA is TGTGCCAGCAGTCCCTGGAGGCTGAGCGGGAGTTCTTACAATGAGCAGTTCTTC. This chain links TRBV25-1 with TRBJ2-1; 8 bases fit TRBD2. CDR1 is MGHDK, CDR2 SYGVNS, per germline. V lost 5 bases and J lost 4; bases outside the gene matches: 16. The CDR3 extends over 18 amino acids.

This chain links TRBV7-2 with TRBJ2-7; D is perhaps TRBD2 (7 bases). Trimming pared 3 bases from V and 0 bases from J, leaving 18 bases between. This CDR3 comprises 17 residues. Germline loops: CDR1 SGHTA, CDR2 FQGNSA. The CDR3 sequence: CASSFREDRLNSYEQYF. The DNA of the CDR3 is TGTGCCAGCAGCTTCCGGGAGGACAGACTTAACTCCTACGAGCAGTACTTC.

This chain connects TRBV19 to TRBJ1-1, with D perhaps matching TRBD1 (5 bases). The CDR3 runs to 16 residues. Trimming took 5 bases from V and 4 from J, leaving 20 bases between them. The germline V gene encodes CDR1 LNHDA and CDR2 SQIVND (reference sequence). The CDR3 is CASSSLRGAGGTEAFF. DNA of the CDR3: TGTGCCAGTAGTTCCCTGAGAGGGGCGGGTGGCACTGAAGCTTTCTTT.